Sequencing of this T cell receptor beta chain was carried out in a study of blood T cell repertoires in COVID-19. Study in general: Sample material is recorded as cDNA or gDNA derived from T cells, B-cell-depleted T cells, or PBMCs.

The CDR3 covers 17 residues. Trimming removed 4 bases at V and 2 bases at J, with 18 bases between. Looked up from germline, CDR1 is MNHNS and CDR2 is SASEGT. Only in-frame clones appear in the TCRdb table, and some are missing; sequencing was by immunoSEQ multiplex PCR. Of about 300,000 clones listed, about nine tenths are singletons. This study enrolled people aged about 18 to 95 from about 26 US geographic areas. The recovered donors of Cohort 3 showed two negative PCRs, clearance, or symptom resolution. The TCR originated in a woman in her forties who had recovered from COVID-19. Sample: PBMCs or T cells enriched from blood (not recorded which). The rearrangement joins TRBV6-1 to TRBJ1-5; D is uncertain. The CDR3 protein is CASSASMRERGNQPQHF. The CDR3 DNA reads TGTGCCAGCAGTGCGAGTATGCGGGAGAGGGGCAATCAGCCCCAGCATTTT.